This note documents a single TCR beta chain sequence. Its antigen is not identified. Every donor contributed about 10 milliliters of peripheral blood by blood draw. A J-beta primer mix and a sample-barcoded 5' primer were used in a second PCR of about 7 to 12 cycles. The template-switch adaptor, which had 12 random nucleotides, put a tag on each cDNA molecule. TCRdb re-analysed the 5' RACE reads in MiXCR, keeping a single row per CDR3 protein. The data contain about 1,400,000 distinct CDR3 sequences, about 43% of them singletons. This record comes from a study of blood T cells in healthy people across ages. The CDR3 runs to 14 residues. Germline V gene sequence: CDR1 SQVTM, CDR2 ANQGSEA. V shed 7 bases and J 1 base; nucleotides not matched to a gene: 9. Whole-study findings and limits: Considered underestimates were the diversity estimates obtained from one million T cells.

The source material was blood. This rearrangement joins TRBV29-1 to TRBJ2-5, with 7 bases matching TRBD1. This clonotype was sampled from a woman aged 18-29 years in good health. CDR3 bases: TGCAGCGCGAGGAACAGGGGCGGCCAAGAGACCCAGTACTTC. Residues: CSARNRGGQETQYF.